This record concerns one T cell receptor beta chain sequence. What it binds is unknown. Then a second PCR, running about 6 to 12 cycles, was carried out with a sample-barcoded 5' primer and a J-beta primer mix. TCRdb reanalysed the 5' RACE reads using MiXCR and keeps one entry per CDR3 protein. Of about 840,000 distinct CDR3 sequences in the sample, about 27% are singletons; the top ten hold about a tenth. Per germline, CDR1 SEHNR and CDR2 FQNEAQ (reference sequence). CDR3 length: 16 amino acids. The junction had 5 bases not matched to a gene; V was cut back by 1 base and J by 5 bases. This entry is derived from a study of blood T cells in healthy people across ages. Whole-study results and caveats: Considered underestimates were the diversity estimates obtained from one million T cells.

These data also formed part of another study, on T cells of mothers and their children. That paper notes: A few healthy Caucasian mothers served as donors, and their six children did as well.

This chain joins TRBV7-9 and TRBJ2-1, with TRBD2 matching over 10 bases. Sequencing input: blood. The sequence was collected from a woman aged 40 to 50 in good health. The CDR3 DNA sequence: TGTGCCAGCAGCTTAGTCCGCCTAGCGGGGGACAATGAGCAGTTCTTC. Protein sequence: CASSLVRLAGDNEQFF.